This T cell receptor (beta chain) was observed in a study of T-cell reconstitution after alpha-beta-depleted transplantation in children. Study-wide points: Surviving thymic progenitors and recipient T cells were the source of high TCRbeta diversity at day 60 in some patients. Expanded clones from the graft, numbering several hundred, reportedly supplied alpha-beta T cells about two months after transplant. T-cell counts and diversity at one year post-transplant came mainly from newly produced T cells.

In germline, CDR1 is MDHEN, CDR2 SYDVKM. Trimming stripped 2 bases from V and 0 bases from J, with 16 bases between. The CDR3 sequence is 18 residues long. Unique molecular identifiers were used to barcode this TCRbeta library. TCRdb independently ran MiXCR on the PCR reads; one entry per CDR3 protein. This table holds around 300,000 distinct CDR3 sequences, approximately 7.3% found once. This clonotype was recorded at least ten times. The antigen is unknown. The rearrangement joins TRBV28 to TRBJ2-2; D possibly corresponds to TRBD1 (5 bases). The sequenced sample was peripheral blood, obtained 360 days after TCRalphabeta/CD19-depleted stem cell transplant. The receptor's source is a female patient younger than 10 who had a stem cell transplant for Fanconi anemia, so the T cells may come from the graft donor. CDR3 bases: TGTGCCAGCAGTTTACTTCGACAGCCTGGCCCGAACACCGGGGAGCTGTTTTTT. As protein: CASSLLRQPGPNTGELFF.